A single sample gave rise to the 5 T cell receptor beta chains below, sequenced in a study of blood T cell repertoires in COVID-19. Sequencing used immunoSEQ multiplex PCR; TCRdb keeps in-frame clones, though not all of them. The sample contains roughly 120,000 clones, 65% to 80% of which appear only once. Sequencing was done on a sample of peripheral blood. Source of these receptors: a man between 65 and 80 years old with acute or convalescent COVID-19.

The CDR3 is CASSHPGTSRNEQFF. CDR3 DNA: TGTGCCAGCAGCCACCCCGGGACTAGCCGCAATGAGCAGTTCTTC. The V gene is TRBV14, the J gene TRBJ2-1; 9 nucleotides align to TRBD2. Germline CDR1 and CDR2: SGHDN and FVKESK. The J segment lost 6 bases and the V segment lost 3 bases, leaving 6 bases of the junction unmatched. The CDR3 runs to 15 residues.

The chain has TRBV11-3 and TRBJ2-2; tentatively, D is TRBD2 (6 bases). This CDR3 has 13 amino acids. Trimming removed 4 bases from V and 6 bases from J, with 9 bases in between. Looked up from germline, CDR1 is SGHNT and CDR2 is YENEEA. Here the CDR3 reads CASSSSGPGELFF. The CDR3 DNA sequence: TGTGCCAGCAGCTCCAGCGGGCCCGGGGAGCTGTTTTTT.

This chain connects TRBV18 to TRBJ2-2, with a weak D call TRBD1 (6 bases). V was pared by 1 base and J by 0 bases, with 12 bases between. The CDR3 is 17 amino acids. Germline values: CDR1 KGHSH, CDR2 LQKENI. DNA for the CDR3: TGTGCCAGCTCACCACAGAAGGGGGTCCCGAACACCGGGGAGCTGTTTTTT. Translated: CASSPQKGVPNTGELFF.

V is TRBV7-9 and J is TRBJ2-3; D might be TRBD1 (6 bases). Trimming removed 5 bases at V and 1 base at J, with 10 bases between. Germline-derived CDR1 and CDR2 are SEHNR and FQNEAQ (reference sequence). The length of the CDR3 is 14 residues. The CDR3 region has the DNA TGTGCCAGCAGCCGACAGGCGGGCACAGATACGCAGTATTTT. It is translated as CASSRQAGTDTQYF.

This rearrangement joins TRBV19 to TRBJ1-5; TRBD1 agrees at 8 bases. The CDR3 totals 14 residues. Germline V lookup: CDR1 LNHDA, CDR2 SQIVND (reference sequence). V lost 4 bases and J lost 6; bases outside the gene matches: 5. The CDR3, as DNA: TGTGCCAGTAGTACGGACAGGGTCGGTCAGCCCCAGCATTTT. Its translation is CASSTDRVGQPQHF.